The sequence of this T cell receptor beta chain was determined in a study of OX40 agonist ivuxolimab in advanced cancers. Study-level points and caveats: Some of the nonresponding patients also showed low levels of normalized T-cell clonal expansion. Undetermined was the antigen specificity of the expanded peripheral T cells.

Repertoires were generated with immunoSEQ multiplex PCR, while TCRdb's copy carries only in-frame clones and drops some. The sample yields approximately 52,000 clones, nearly 85% seen once. Blood sampling took place at baseline, cycle 4 day 1, and cycle 7 day 1. Comment on this clone: The antigen is not known.

Germline CDR1 is MNHEY and CDR2 is SVGAGI. Deletions cut 8 bases from V and 7 bases from J, with 11 bases between. The CDR3 length is 11 residues. This clonotype originated in an adult with an advanced solid tumor such as melanoma, head and neck, liver or kidney cancer. The specimen was CD4+ or CD8+ T cells sorted from blood, collected in a trial of the OX40 agonist ivuxolimab. This chain uses TRBV6-5 with TRBJ1-1, with D uncertain. The CDR3 DNA reads TGTGCCAGCGGTCGAGGCAGTGAAGCTTTCTTT. Its translation is CASGRGSEAFF.